The clone carrying this T cell receptor beta chain has just a few counts. Measured with immunoSEQ multiplex PCR; TCRdb has only the in-frame clones, and not every one. The table records some 310,000 clones, around 86% of them present only once. The data belong to a study of blood T cell repertoires in COVID-19. The CDR3 consists of 15 residues. Germline CDR1 reads SGHAT; CDR2 reads FQDESV (reference sequence). The V gene end was trimmed by 6 bases and the J gene end by 12 bases; junction bases not matched to a gene: 11. Specimen: peripheral blood. V is TRBV11-1 and J is TRBJ2-1, with TRBD2 matching over 13 bases. The sequence was obtained from a man aged 45-65 years with active or convalescent COVID-19. The CDR3 DNA reads as TGTGCCAGCAGGTTCGGGACTAGCGGGATCGGTGGGCAGTTCTTC. Translating gives CASRFGTSGIGGQFF.